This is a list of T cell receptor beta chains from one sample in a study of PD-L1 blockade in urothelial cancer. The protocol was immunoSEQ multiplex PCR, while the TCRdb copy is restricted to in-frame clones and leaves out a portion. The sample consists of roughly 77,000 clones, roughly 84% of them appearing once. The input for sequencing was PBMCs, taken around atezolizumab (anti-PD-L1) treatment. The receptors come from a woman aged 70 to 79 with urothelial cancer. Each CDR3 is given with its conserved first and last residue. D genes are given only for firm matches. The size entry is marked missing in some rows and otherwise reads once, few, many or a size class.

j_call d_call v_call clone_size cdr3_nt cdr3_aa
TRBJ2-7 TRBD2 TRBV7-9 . TGTGCCAGCAGCTTAGCGTTAGGGAGGGCCTCCTACGAGCAGTACTTC CASSLALGRASYEQYF
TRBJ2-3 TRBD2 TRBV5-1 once TGCGCCAGCAGCTGGGCTAGCGGGAGAGGAACAGATACGCAGTATTTT CASSWASGRGTDTQYF
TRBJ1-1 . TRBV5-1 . TGCGCCAGCAGCTTGCAGGGCATCCTGGGCACTGAAGCTTTCTTT CASSLQGILGTEAFF
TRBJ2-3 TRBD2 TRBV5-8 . TGTGCCAGCAGCTTGGTGACTAGCGGGATTAGCACAGATACGCAGTATTTT CASSLVTSGISTDTQYF
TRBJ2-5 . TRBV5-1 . TGCGCCAGCTCCGGGCCAGGGCAAGAGACCCAGTACTTC CASSGPGQETQYF
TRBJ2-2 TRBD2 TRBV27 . TGTGCCAGCTCGTCTAGCGGGGGGGCAACCGGGGAGCTGTTTTTT CASSSSGGATGELFF
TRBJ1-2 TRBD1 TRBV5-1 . TGCGCCAGCAGCTCTGGGGGACAGGATTATGGCTACACCTTC CASSSGGQDYGYTF
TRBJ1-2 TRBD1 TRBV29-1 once TGCAGCGTTGTCCCCGGGACAGTGAACTATGGCTACACCTTC CSVVPGTVNYGYTF
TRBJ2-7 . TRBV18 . TGTGCCAGCTCACCACCCTCTGGCTCGGGAAACGAGCAGTACTTC CASSPPSGSGNEQYF
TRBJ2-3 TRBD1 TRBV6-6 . TGTGCCAGCAGCCGAAAGGGACAGGGAACAGATACGCAGTATTTT CASSRKGQGTDTQYF
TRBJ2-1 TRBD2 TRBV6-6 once TGTGCCAGCGGGAGGGATGAGCAGTTCTTC CASGRDEQFF
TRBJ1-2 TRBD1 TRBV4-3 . TGCGCCAGCAGCCAAACATGGACAGGTAGCGCTTCTAACTATGGCTACACCTTC CASSQTWTGSASNYGYTF
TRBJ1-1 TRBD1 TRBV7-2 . TGTGCCAGCAGCTCTACAGGGGGCGGAATGAACACTGAAGCTTTCTTT CASSSTGGGMNTEAFF
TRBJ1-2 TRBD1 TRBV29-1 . TGCAGCGTTGAGAGCACAGGGGGCCCTAAATATGGCTACACCTTC CSVESTGGPKYGYTF
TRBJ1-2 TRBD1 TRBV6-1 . TGTGCCAGCAGTGAACAGGGGACAGCTAACTATGGCTACACCTTC CASSEQGTANYGYTF
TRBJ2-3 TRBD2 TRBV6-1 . TGTGCCAGCAGTGTAATCTTGAATAGCGGGACTAGCACAGATACGCAGTATTTT CASSVILNSGTSTDTQYF
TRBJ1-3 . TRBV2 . TGTGCCAGCAGTGAATTGGCCTCTGGAAACACCATATATTTT CASSELASGNTIYF